This TCR beta chain derives from a study of identical twins (dated by TCRdb to about 2016). Some background on the complete study: To test whether fetal clonotypes persist, this study deep-sequenced TCR alpha and beta repertoires from monozygotic twins, from unrelated adults of various ages, and from cord blood. To rule out contamination, the twin experiments were replicated at different times with different library preparation protocols.

Library generation was performed with 5' RACE. These reads were obtained on an Illumina HiSeq 2000. A universal primer binding site was introduced by template switching, and a unique molecular identifier was present in the final cDNA, enabling accurate counting of TCR cDNA molecules. First-strand cDNA for TCR alpha and beta chains was synthesized from specific primers in the conserved constant-segment region. To control for contamination, every cDNA library carried two barcodes: a SMART-Mk sample barcode plus Illumina barcodes. TruSeq adapter sequences along with Illumina sample barcodes were introduced in two successive PCR steps. The Illumina HiSeq platform was used with custom primers to sequence TCR alpha and beta cDNA libraries. In the original analysis: Raw reads were processed with MiGEC to extract unique molecular identifiers, and MiXCR was used to determine CDR3 positions. Recombination models were inferred per individual with the repgenHMM and IGoR tools using an EM algorithm. The analysis of shared clonotypes was done with the tcR package in R, with sharing normalized by the product of cloneset sizes. To study raw recombination without the effects of thymic and clonal selection, out-of-frame nonproductive sequences were analyzed. TCRdb reprocessed the public reads (quality trimming at Q25 with fastp, clone calling with MiXCR) and kept in-frame beta chains. Under each unique CDR3 protein, matching rows form one entry showing the most common genes and DNA. The V and J calls and clone size are TCRdb's, not the authors'. This sample comprises approximately 890,000 distinct CDR3 sequences, approximately 13% of them detected only once. The biggest ten clones account for about 1.5% of the sample.

Every donor was a healthy Caucasian. Three pairs of female monozygotic twins, all aged roughly 18 to 29 years, were included in the twin cohort. Peripheral blood mononuclear cells were the source from which RNA for the TCR libraries was isolated. Results the study describes overall, beyond this receptor: Because the same donors could not be followed over many years, the conclusions relied on cross-sectional statistical analysis. Excess twin sharing in beta out-of-frame sequences was weaker because fewer shared sequences lowered the signal-to-noise ratio. Abundant cord blood beta clonotypes carried fewer insertions; young adult naive repertoires showed a weaker similar trend, while memory repertoires showed none. Zero-insertion analyses could be partly confounded by invariant T cells such as MAIT and iNKT, though diverse VJ usage argued against such confounding for most clonotypes. Compared with coincidental sharing between unrelated individuals, out-of-frame TCR alpha sequences shared between twins showed an excess of sequences with low generation probability. Out-of-frame TCR alpha sharing in monozygotic twins was systematically underestimated by recombination models, whereas sharing between unrelated individuals was in agreement with the recombination models.

A few counts support this clonotype. Its cognate antigen has yet to be identified. No much larger clone is present one base from it, and per-base qualities are unavailable. These sequences were also reported in another study, on yellow fever vaccine responses in identical twins. As the second paper documents: According to the authors, in identical twins the way T cells responded to vaccination appeared partly convergent and partly personalized. Focusing on identical twins, the study followed the T cell clones that responded to the vaccine, and did so with precision.

Sequencing input: PBMCs. This sequence was found in a woman aged 18-29 years in good health.

This receptor carries the CDR3 CATSRDPMGLGETQYF. The nucleotides are TGTGCCACCAGCAGAGACCCTATGGGGTTAGGGGAGACCCAGTACTTC. The rearranged segments are TRBV15 and TRBJ2-5; the D gene identity is not certain. As encoded in the germline V gene (reference sequence), CDR1 is LNHNV while CDR2 is YYDKDF. The CDR3 holds 16 amino acids from the cysteine to the phenylalanine. The sequence is cut down to CDR3 DNA, 48 bases in frame from base 1. The junction carries 16 bases between V and J, which are trimmed by 0 bases and 5 bases respectively.